Each of the 20 T cell receptor gamma chains below was sequenced from the same sample in a study of intestinal T cells in coeliac disease. Genomic DNA came from ten approximately 4.8-µm formalin-fixed paraffin-embedded scrolls per case. TRG repertoires were amplified with LymphoTrack primers from 150 to 200 ng of biopsy DNA. TCRdb re-analyzed the multiplex PCR reads via CATT. The sample lists about a thousand gamma-chain clones, approximately 50% occurring once. Specimen: a duodenal biopsy. These TCRs come from a human donor with celiac disease.

This clone was observed a few times. V usage is TRGV2 and J usage is TRGJ1 or TRGJ2. Germline CDR1 is EGSNGY and CDR2 is YDSYNSKV. This CDR3 has 13 amino acids. With V trimmed by 2 bases and J by 5 bases, 6 bases remained unmatched. CDR3 amino acids: CATWDVSHYKKLF. Written as DNA, the CDR3 is TGTGCCACCTGGGACGTGAGTCATTATAAGAAACTCTTT.

This clone was detected a few times. The chain employs TRGV10 and TRGJ1 or TRGJ2. TRGV10 is an ORF for which the function is uncertain. CDR3 length: 12 residues. Trimming cost V 8 bases and J 3 bases; bases outside gene matches: 5. CDR3: CAAWAAYYKKLF. CDR3 DNA: TGTGCTGCGTGGGCCGCTTATTATAAGAAACTCTTT.

The CDR3 sequence is CATWDGLCGGTGWFKIF. CDR3 nucleotides: TGTGCCACCTGGGACGGCCTTTGTGGAGGCACTGGTTGGTTCAAGATATTT. V usage is TRGV2 and J usage is TRGJP1. The ends lost 1 base at V and 4 bases at J; junction bases unmatched: 12. The germline gives CDR1 EGSNGY, CDR2 YDSYNSKV. The CDR3 is 17 residues long.

The sample holds a few counts of this clone. This chain uses TRGV2 with TRGJ1 or TRGJ2. The J segment lost 7 bases and the V segment lost 0 bases, leaving 3 bases of the junction unmatched. CDR1 and CDR2 from the germline V gene are EGSNGY and YDSYNSKV. The CDR3 runs 12 residues. The CDR3 DNA reads as TGTGCCACCTGGGACGGGCGGTATAAGAAACTCTTT. Its protein product is CATWDGRYKKLF.

This clone is categorized as large. The chain carries TRGV9 and TRGJ1 or TRGJ2. The germline gives CDR1 GITISATS, CDR2 ISYDGTV (reference sequence). CDR3 length equals 16 residues. Germline trimming cut 0 bases from V and 0 bases from J; bases unmatched to any gene: 8. This CDR3 is CALWEVGGKNYYKKLF. The CDR3 DNA follows: TGTGCCTTGTGGGAGGTGGGGGGTAAGAATTATTATAAGAAACTCTTT.

The V call is TRGV10, the J call TRGJP1. TRGV10 is assigned to the ORF class and has an uncertain function. The CDR3 has 16 amino acids. V trimming: 13 bases; J trimming: 0 bases; junction bases outside the gene matches: 15. The CDR3 DNA reads as TGTGCTGGCGTGGGGATCGGGTATACCACTGGTTGGTTCAAGATATTT. Translation gives CAGVGIGYTTGWFKIF.

By frequency in the sample, this clone is large. The V and J genes are TRGV9 and TRGJ1 or TRGJ2. This CDR3 is built from 11 residues. V gave up 3 bases and J gave up 9 bases; unmatched junction bases: 5. From germline, CDR1 is GITISATS and CDR2 ISYDGTV (reference sequence). This CDR3 reads CALWETPKKLF. Written as DNA, the CDR3 is TGTGCCTTGTGGGAGACCCCTAAGAAACTCTTT.

With regard to this clone: The junction and the germline gene differ at one end; a read error may be behind it. V and J are TRGV3 and TRGJP1. Germline CDR1 is VTNTFY and CDR2 is YDVSTARD (reference sequence). This CDR3 region has 14 residues. This CDR3 reads CAPGTLTTGWFKIF. CDR3 DNA: TGCGCACCTGGGACACTTACCACTGGTTGGTTCAAGATATTT.

A few counts support this clone. This sequence joins TRGV2 and TRGJ1 or TRGJ2. The V gene end was trimmed by 2 bases and the J gene end by 8 bases; junction bases not matched to a gene: 6. This CDR3 is 12 amino acids long. Germline values: CDR1 EGSNGY, CDR2 YDSYNSKV. CDR3 nucleotide sequence: TGTGCCACCTGGGACGAGGGGGATAAGAAACTCTTT. It codes for CATWDEGDKKLF.

By share, this clone counts as large (0.1 to 1%). The chain links TRGV3 to TRGJ1 or TRGJ2. Germline V lookup: CDR1 VTNTFY, CDR2 YDVSTARD (reference sequence). With 0 bases clipped from V and 5 bases from J, the junction kept 13 bases outside the gene matches. The CDR3 covers 16 residues. CDR3 residues: CATWDRHRTEDYKKLF. The CDR3 nucleotides read TGTGCCACCTGGGACAGGCATCGTACCGAAGATTATAAGAAACTCTTT.

To note about this clone: It may be a read error: a sequence one base away is much more abundant. Additional DNA sequences in this sample encode the identical CDR3. The rearrangement uses TRGV8 and TRGJP2. CDR1 is VENAVY, CDR2 YDSYNSRV, per germline. V trimming: 0 bases; J trimming: 2 bases; junction bases outside the gene matches: 9. This CDR3 is 17 amino acids long. CDR3 nucleotides: TGTGCCACCTGGGATAGGCCGCCCCAGAGTAGTGATTGGATCAAGACGTTT. Translating gives CATWDRPPQSSDWIKTF.

V and J are TRGV2 and TRGJP1. Germline V lookup: CDR1 EGSNGY, CDR2 YDSYNSKV. The CDR3 extends over 16 amino acids. The trim removed 0 bases at V and 6 bases at J, leaving 10 bases unmatched. This CDR3 is CATWDGRYFPGWFKIF. The DNA of the CDR3 is TGTGCCACCTGGGACGGGCGATACTTTCCTGGTTGGTTCAAGATATTT.

The chain carries TRGV2 and TRGJ1 or TRGJ2. V dropped 0 bases and J dropped 7; count of bases not matched to a gene: 9. This CDR3 contains 14 residues. Looked up from germline, CDR1 is EGSNGY and CDR2 is YDSYNSKV. The CDR3 reads CATWDGATKYKKLF. Here the CDR3 DNA reads TGTGCCACCTGGGACGGGGCTACGAAATATAAGAAACTCTTT.

A remark on this clone: Just one base apart from a much larger clone, this may be a read error. This chain joins TRGV3 and TRGJP2. CDR3 size: 16 residues. CDR1 and CDR2 (germline): VTNTFY, YDVSTARD (reference sequence). CDR3 region: CAAWDFEGISDWIKTF. Written as DNA, the CDR3 is TGTGCCGCCTGGGACTTTGAGGGGATTAGTGATTGGATCAAGACGTTT.

The genes are TRGV2 and TRGJP1. CDR3 length equals 16 residues. V shed 0 bases, J shed 4 bases, and the junction held 8 bases outside the gene matches. Per the germline V gene, CDR1 is EGSNGY and CDR2 is YDSYNSKV. Written as DNA, the CDR3 is TGTGCCACCTGGGACGGGCCGGGGGGCACTGGTTGGTTCAAGATATTT. Encoded protein: CATWDGPGGTGWFKIF.

The genes are TRGV10 and TRGJ1 or TRGJ2. TRGV10 is an ORF, with its function uncertain. The trim removed 8 bases at V and 14 bases at J, leaving 7 bases unmatched. The CDR3 runs 9 residues. CDR3 in amino acids: CAAWEGELF. The CDR3 DNA follows: TGTGCTGCGTGGGAGGGAGAACTCTTT.

V and J are TRGV2 and TRGJP2. Losses at the gene ends were 3 bases for V and 0 bases for J; bases not matched to a gene: 4. CDR1 EGSNGY and CDR2 YDSYNSKV come from the germline V gene. This CDR3 region has 15 residues. CDR3 bases: TGTGCCACCTGGGACAACAATAGTAGTGATTGGATCAAGACGTTT. The encoded protein is CATWDNNSSDWIKTF.

This chain uses TRGV8 with TRGJP1. Germline CDR1 and CDR2: VENAVY and YDSYNSRV. This CDR3 has 27 residues. V shed 3 bases, J shed 4 bases, and the junction held 44 bases outside the gene matches. This CDR3 is CATWDSSRVSKGVITHWRYSTGWFKIF. CDR3 DNA sequence: TGTGCCACCTGGGATTCTTCCCGGGTCTCAAAAGGGGTGATAACTCATTGGCGGTATAGCACTGGTTGGTTCAAGATATTT.

This clone has more than one count but fewer than ten. Its ends do not fully match the called genes, so a read error is possible. The sample carries other DNA sequences with the same CDR3. The rearrangement uses TRGV8 and TRGJ1 or TRGJ2. The CDR3 consists of 12 residues. Germline V CDR1 and CDR2: VENAVY, YDSYNSRV. The CDR3 loop is CATWDRPIEKLF. The CDR3 DNA follows: TGCGCCACCTGGGATAGGCCTATCGAGAAACTCTTT.

This clone is large (0.1 to 1%) in the sample. The chain carries TRGV2 and TRGJ1 or TRGJ2. This CDR3 has 13 residues. The V gene end was trimmed by 0 bases and the J gene end by 5 bases; junction bases not matched to a gene: 4. Germline V gene sequence: CDR1 EGSNGY, CDR2 YDSYNSKV. The CDR3 region is CATWDGPNYKKLF. In DNA form, the CDR3 reads TGTGCCACCTGGGACGGGCCCAATTATAAGAAACTCTTT.